This paragraph covers one T cell receptor (beta chain) sequence. V was pared by 1 base and J by 3 bases, with 3 bases of the junction left unmatched. Germline lookup yields CDR1 MNHNS and CDR2 SASEGT. The CDR3 spans 15 residues. This sample was included in a study of blood T cell repertoires in COVID-19. The overall study: From T cells, B-cell-depleted T cells, or PBMCs came the material, which was cDNA or gDNA.

Measured with immunoSEQ multiplex PCR; TCRdb has only the in-frame clones, and not every one. The table shows tens of thousands of clones, with approximately 90% occurring only once. The TCR comes from a man between 60 and 70 years old with active COVID-19. Sample: peripheral blood. The rearrangement links TRBV6-1 to TRBJ1-5, with TRBD1 identical over 7 bases. CDR3 protein: CASSEGDRANQPQHF. CDR3 DNA sequence: TGTGCCAGCAGTGAAGGAGACAGGGCCAATCAGCCCCAGCATTTT.